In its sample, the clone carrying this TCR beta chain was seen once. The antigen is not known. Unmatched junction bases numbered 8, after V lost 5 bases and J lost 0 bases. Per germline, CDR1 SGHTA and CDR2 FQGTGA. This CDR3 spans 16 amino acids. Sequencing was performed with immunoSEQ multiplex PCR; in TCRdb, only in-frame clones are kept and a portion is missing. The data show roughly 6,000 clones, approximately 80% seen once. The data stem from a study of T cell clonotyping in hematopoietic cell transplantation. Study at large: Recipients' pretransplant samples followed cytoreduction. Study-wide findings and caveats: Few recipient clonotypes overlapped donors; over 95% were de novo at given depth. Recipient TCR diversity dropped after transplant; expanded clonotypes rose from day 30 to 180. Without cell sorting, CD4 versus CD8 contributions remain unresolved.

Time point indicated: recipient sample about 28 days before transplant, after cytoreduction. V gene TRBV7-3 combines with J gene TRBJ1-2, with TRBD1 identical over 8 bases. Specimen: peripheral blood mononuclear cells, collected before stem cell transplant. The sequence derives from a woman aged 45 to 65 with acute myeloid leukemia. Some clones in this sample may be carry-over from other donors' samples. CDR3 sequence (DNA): TGTGCCAGCAGCCCAGGGACAGGTCGAGCTAACTATGGCTACACCTTC. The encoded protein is CASSPGTGRANYGYTF.